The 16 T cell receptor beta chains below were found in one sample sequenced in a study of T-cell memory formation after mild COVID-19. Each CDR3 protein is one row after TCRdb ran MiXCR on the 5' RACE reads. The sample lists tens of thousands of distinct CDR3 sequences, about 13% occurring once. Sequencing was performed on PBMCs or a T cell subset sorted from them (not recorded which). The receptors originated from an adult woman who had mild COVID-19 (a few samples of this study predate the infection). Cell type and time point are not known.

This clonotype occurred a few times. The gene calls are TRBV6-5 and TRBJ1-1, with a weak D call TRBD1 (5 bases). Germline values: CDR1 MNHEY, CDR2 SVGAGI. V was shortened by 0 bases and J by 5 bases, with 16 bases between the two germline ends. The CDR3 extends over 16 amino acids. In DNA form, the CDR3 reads TGTGCCAGCAGTTACTCGAACCTGGGGCGCGGGACTGAAGCTTTCTTT. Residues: CASSYSNLGRGTEAFF.

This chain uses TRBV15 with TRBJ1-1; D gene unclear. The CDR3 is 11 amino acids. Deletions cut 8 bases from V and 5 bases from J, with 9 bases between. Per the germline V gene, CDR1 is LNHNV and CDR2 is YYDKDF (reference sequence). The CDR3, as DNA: TGTGCCACCCTCCGTGGGACTGAAGCTTTCTTT. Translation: CATLRGTEAFF.

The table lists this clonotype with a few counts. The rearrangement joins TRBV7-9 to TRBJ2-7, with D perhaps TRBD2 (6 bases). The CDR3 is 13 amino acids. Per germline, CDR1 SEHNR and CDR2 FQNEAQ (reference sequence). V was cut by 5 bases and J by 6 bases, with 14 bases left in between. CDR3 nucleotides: TGTGCCAGCAGCCTCTGGACTACCTTCGAGCAGTACTTC. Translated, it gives CASSLWTTFEQYF.

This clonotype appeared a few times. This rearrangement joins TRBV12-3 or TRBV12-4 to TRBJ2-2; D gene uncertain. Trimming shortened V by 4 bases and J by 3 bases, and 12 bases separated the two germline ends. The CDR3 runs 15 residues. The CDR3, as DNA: TGTGCCAGCAGTTCAAGTCCCAGCTACACCGGGGAGCTGTTTTTT. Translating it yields CASSSSPSYTGELFF.

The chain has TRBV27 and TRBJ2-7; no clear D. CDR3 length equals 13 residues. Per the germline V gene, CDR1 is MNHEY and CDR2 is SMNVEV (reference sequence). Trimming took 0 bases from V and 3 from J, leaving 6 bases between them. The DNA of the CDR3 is TGTGCCAGCAGTTTATCGCCACGCTACGAGCAGTACTTC. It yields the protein CASSLSPRYEQYF.

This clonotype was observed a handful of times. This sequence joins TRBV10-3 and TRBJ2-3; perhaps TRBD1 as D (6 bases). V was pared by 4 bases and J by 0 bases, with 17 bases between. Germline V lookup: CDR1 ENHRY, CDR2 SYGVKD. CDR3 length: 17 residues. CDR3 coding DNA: TGTGCCATCAGTGGAAGGGGCAGGGGAAGTAGCACAGATACGCAGTATTTT. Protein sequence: CAISGRGRGSSTDTQYF.

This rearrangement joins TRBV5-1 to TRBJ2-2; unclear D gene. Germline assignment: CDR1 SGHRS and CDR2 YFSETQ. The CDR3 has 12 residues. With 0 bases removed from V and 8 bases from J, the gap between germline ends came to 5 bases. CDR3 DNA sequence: TGCGCCAGCAGCTTGGCTGTGGGGGAGCTGTTTTTT. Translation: CASSLAVGELFF.

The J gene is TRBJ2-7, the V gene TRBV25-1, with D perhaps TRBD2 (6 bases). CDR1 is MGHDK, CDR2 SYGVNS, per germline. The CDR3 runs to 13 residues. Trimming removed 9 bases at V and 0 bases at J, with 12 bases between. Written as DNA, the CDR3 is TGTGCCAGTAGAGGGACTGTCTCCTACGAGCAGTACTTC. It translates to CASRGTVSYEQYF.

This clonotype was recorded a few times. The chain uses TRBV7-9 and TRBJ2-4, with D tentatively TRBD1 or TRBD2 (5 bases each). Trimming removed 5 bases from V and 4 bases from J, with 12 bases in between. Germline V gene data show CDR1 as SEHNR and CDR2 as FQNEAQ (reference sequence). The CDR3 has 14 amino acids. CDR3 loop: CASSHWDGKNIQYF. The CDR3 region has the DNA TGTGCCAGCAGCCATTGGGACGGAAAAAACATTCAGTACTTC.

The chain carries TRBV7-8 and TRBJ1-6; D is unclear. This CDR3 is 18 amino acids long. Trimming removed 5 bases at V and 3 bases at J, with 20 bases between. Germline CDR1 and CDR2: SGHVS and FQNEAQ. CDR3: CASSRLLIKNVYNSPLHF. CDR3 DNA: TGTGCCAGCAGCCGCCTCCTCATCAAGAACGTCTATAATTCACCCCTCCACTTT.

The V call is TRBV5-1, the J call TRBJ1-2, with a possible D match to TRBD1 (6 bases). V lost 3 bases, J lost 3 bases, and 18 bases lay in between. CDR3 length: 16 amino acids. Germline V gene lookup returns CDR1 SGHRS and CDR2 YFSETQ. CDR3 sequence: CASSSPETGLHYGYTF. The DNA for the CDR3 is TGCGCCAGCAGCTCGCCGGAGACAGGACTTCACTATGGCTACACCTTC.

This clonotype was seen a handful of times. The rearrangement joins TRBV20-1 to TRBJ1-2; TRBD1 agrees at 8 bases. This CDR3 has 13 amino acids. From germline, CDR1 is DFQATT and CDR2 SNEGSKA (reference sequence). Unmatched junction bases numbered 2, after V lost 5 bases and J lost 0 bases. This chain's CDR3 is CSALDRANYGYTF. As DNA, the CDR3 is TGCAGTGCTCTGGACAGGGCTAACTATGGCTACACCTTC.

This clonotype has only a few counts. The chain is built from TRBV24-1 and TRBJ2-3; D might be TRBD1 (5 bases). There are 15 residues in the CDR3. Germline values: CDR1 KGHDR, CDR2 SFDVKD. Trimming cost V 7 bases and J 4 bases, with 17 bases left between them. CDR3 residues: CATRNQGRWADTQYF. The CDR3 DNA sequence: TGTGCCACCAGGAACCAGGGCCGCTGGGCAGATACGCAGTATTTT.

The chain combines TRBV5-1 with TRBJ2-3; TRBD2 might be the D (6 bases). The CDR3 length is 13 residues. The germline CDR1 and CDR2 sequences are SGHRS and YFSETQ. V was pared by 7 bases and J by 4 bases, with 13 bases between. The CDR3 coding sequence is TGCGCCAGCCAAACGGGGGTGGCAGATACGCAGTATTTT. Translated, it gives CASQTGVADTQYF.

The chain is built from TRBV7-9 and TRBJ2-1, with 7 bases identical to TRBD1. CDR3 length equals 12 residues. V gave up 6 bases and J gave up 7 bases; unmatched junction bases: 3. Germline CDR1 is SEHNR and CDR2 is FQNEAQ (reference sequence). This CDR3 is CASRSTGNEQFF. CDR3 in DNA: TGTGCCAGCAGGTCGACAGGGAATGAGCAGTTCTTC. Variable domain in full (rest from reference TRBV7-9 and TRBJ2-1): DTGVSQNPRHKITKRGQNVTFRCDPISEHNRLYWYRQTLGQGPEFLTYFQNEAQLEKSRLLSDRFSAERPKGSFSTLEIQRTEQGDSAMYLCASRSTGNEQFFGPGTRLTVL.

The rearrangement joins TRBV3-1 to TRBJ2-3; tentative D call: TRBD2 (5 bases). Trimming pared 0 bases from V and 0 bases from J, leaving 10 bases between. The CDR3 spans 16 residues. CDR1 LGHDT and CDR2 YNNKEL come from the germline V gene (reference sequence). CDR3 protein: CASSQEGGSSTDTQYF. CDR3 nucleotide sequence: TGTGCCAGCAGCCAAGAGGGCGGGTCTAGCACAGATACGCAGTATTTT.